The 16 T cell receptor beta chains reported below all come from one sample, sequenced in a study of CD4 T cells in relation to SARS-CoV-2 and coronaviruses. Sequencing used immunoSEQ multiplex PCR; TCRdb keeps in-frame clones, though not all of them. The sample holds 37,000 or so clones, roughly 85% seen once. Material for sequencing was memory CD4+ T cells from PBMCs. The origin of the receptors is an adult with COVID-19.

The gene calls are TRBV2 and TRBJ1-5; the match to TRBD1 covers 8 bases. Looked up from germline, CDR1 is SNHLY and CDR2 is FYNNEI. The CDR3 is 17 residues long. After removal of 6 bases from V and 8 bases from J, the junction contained 18 bases not matched to a gene. The CDR3 nucleotides are TGTGCCAGCAGCCTAGGACAGGGAAGCGGCCTCAGCAAGCCCCAGCATTTT. Translated, it gives CASSLGQGSGLSKPQHF.

The rearrangement links TRBV2 to TRBJ2-1, with 11 bases aligning to TRBD2. Germline CDR1 reads SNHLY; CDR2 reads FYNNEI. CDR3 length: 15 residues. Trimming took 8 bases from V and 8 from J; bases not matched to a gene: 11. The DNA of the CDR3 is TGTGCCAGCGCCCCTTTTCTAGCGGGAGGACATGAGCAGTTCTTC. This codes for CASAPFLAGGHEQFF. Looking up the rest from reference TRBV2 and TRBJ2-1 gives the full variable domain: EPEVTQTPSHQVTQMGQEVILRCVPISNHLYFYWYRQILGQKVEFLVSFYNNEISEKSEIFDDQFSVERPDGSNFTLKIRSTKLEDSAMYFCASAPFLAGGHEQFFGPGTRLTVL.

The chain links TRBV5-1 to TRBJ2-2, with a weak D call TRBD2 (5 bases). Germline V gene lookup returns CDR1 SGHRS and CDR2 YFSETQ. Trimming stripped 0 bases from V and 5 bases from J, with 23 bases between. This CDR3 comprises 19 residues. As DNA, the CDR3 is TGCGCCAGCAGCTTGGACGCCCTATCCTGGCGGGTGGGGACCGGGGAGCTGTTTTTT. It encodes CASSLDALSWRVGTGELFF. The full variable domain, completed using reference TRBV5-1 and TRBJ2-2, is KAGVTQTPRYLIKTRGQQVTLSCSPISGHRSVSWYQQTPGQGLQFLFEYFSETQRNKGNFPGRFSGRQFSNSRSEMNVSTLELGDSALYLCASSLDALSWRVGTGELFFGEGSRLTVL.

J is TRBJ2-2 and V is TRBV11-2, with 7 bases identical to TRBD2. CDR3 length equals 16 residues. Germline CDR1 and CDR2: SGHAT and FQNNGV. J was trimmed by 8 bases and V by 4 bases; bases with no gene match: 13. The CDR3 region is CASSSRPSGEGGELFF. CDR3 bases: TGTGCCAGCAGCTCCCGCCCTTCGGGGGAGGGTGGGGAGCTGTTTTTT.

The chain joins TRBV11-3 to TRBJ2-5, with 7 positions matching TRBD2. This CDR3 contains 11 residues. CDR1 is SGHNT and CDR2 is YENEEA in the germline V gene. V was pared by 4 bases and J by 7 bases, with 0 bases of the junction left unmatched. CDR3 in amino acids: CASSSGGTQYF. The CDR3 coding sequence is TGTGCCAGCAGCTCGGGGGGGACCCAGTACTTC. Full variable domain (remainder filled in from reference TRBV11-3 and TRBJ2-5): EAGVVQSPRYKIIEKKQPVAFWCNPISGHNTLYWYLQNLGQGPELLIRYENEEAVDDSQLPKDRFSAERLKGVDSTLKIQPAELGDSAVYLCASSSGGTQYFGPGTRLLVL.

This chain joins TRBV5-5 and TRBJ2-6; no clear D gene. The length of the CDR3 is 15 residues. V was clipped by 0 bases and J by 2 bases, with 6 bases between them. Germline CDR1 and CDR2: SGHKS and YYEKEE (reference sequence). The CDR3 sequence is CASSLEGTGANVLTF. CDR3 DNA: TGTGCCAGCAGCTTGGAAGGGACTGGGGCCAACGTCCTGACTTTC.

This chain links TRBV5-1 with TRBJ2-3, with 10 bases that match TRBD2. Germline CDR1 is SGHRS and CDR2 is YFSETQ. V lost 4 bases to trimming and J lost 3 bases; unmatched junction nucleotides: 5. The CDR3 consists of 15 residues. The CDR3 coding sequence is TGCGCCAGCAGCCTCGGACTAGCGGATACAGATACGCAGTATTTT. Protein product: CASSLGLADTDTQYF.

The chain employs TRBV3-1 (or the pseudogene TRBV3-2) and TRBJ2-5; 8 nucleotides match TRBD2. This CDR3 region has 14 residues. V dropped 6 bases and J dropped 7; count of bases not matched to a gene: 10. Germline V gives CDR1 LGHDT, CDR2 YNNKEL (reference sequence). In DNA, the CDR3 is TGTGCCAGCAGGCAAACCGGGACTAGTGGGACCCAGTACTTC. Protein sequence: CASRQTGTSGTQYF.

This chain uses TRBV20-1 with TRBJ2-2, with 9 bases lining up with TRBD2. The V gene's germline CDR1 is DFQATT and CDR2 SNEGSKA (reference sequence). The J segment lost 5 bases and the V segment lost 6 bases, leaving 10 bases of the junction unmatched. The length of the CDR3 is 15 residues. Written as DNA, the CDR3 is TGCAGTGCGAGTGTTAGCGGGAGCGAGACCGGGGAGCTGTTTTTT. This sequence encodes CSASVSGSETGELFF.

The chain joins TRBV10-1 to TRBJ2-5; D is unresolved. The germline gives CDR1 WNHNN, CDR2 SYGVQD (reference sequence). The V end was cut by 2 bases, the J end by 8 bases, with 0 bases between. CDR3 length: 9 amino acids. CDR3 nucleotides: TGCGCCAGCAGTGAGACCCAGTACTTC. It translates to CASSETQYF.

The chain couples TRBV18 to TRBJ2-7, with D tentatively TRBD2 (5 bases). The V end was cut by 3 bases, the J end by 9 bases, with 18 bases between. The CDR3 covers 14 residues. Looked up from germline, CDR1 is KGHSH and CDR2 is LQKENI. CDR3 protein: CASSPNPDSLGQYF. In DNA form, the CDR3 reads TGTGCCAGCTCACCTAATCCGGACTCCCTCGGGCAGTACTTC.

The chain has TRBV9 and TRBJ1-1; no definite D call. CDR1 and CDR2 (germline): SGDLS, YYNGEE. V lost 2 bases, J lost 1 base, and 9 bases lay in between. CDR3 length: 14 amino acids. CDR3: CASSVEPSNTEAFF. DNA for the CDR3: TGTGCCAGCAGCGTTGAGCCCTCGAACACTGAAGCTTTCTTT.

V gene TRBV6-6 combines with J gene TRBJ2-5; 7 bases align to TRBD2. J was trimmed by 4 bases and V by 5 bases; bases with no gene match: 7. CDR1 is MNHNY and CDR2 is SVGAGI in the germline V gene (reference sequence). The CDR3 sequence is 14 residues long. CDR3 sequence (DNA): TGTGCCAGCAGTGCCCTTAGCGGGTTAGAGACCCAGTACTTC. Amino acid sequence: CASSALSGLETQYF.

The chain uses TRBV7-9 and TRBJ2-1; D remains ambiguous. The germline V gene has CDR1 SEHNR and CDR2 FQNEAQ (reference sequence). V was trimmed by 0 bases and J by 3 bases, leaving 9 bases between them. The CDR3 extends over 15 amino acids. The CDR3 nucleotides read TGTGCCAGCAGCTTAGCGAGGAGCAACTACAATGAGCAGTTCTTC. As protein: CASSLARSNYNEQFF. Combining the CDR3 with reference TRBV7-9 and TRBJ2-1 gives the whole variable domain DTGVSQNPRHKITKRGQNVTFRCDPISEHNRLYWYRQTLGQGPEFLTYFQNEAQLEKSRLLSDRFSAERPKGSFSTLEIQRTEQGDSAMYLCASSLARSNYNEQFFGPGTRLTVL.

V is TRBV7-2 and J is TRBJ2-7; TRBD2 matches 7 bases. The CDR3 consists of 14 residues. Losses at the gene ends were 3 bases for V and 9 bases for J; bases not matched to a gene: 11. The V gene's germline CDR1 is SGHTA and CDR2 FQGNSA. The CDR3 sequence is CASSFSTGTMGQYF. CDR3 DNA sequence: TGTGCCAGCAGCTTTAGTACCGGGACTATGGGGCAGTACTTC.

The gene calls are TRBV11-2 and TRBJ2-7, with D uncertain. Germline values: CDR1 SGHAT, CDR2 FQNNGV. The V and J ends lost 5 bases and 4 bases respectively, with 6 bases between them. CDR3 length: 11 amino acids. The CDR3 DNA is TGTGCCAGCAGCCGACGGTACGAGCAGTACTTC. Residues: CASSRRYEQYF.